A single sample is the source of the 17 T cell receptor beta chains below, sequenced in a study of human T cells and chemical hapten exposure. The time point was: patch test 2, 6 weeks after DPC sensitization. Stated treatment: therapeutic diphenylcyclopropenone sensitization with weekly scalp DPC. MiXCR, applied by TCRdb to the RACE reads, yields one record per CDR3 protein. Among about 69,000 distinct CDR3 sequences listed, under 13% were seen once. Sequencing used whole blood, obtained in connection with sensitization to the hapten diphenylcyclopropenone (DPC). All receptors derive from a woman between 50 and 59 years old with alopecia areata. Some clones in this sample may be carry-over from other donors' samples.

This clonotype was seen repeatedly, ten times or more. The chain joins TRBV7-2 to TRBJ1-1; D is possibly TRBD1 (5 bases). Trimming cost V 3 bases and J 5 bases, with 13 bases left between them. The CDR3 is 14 amino acids. Germline V gene sequence: CDR1 SGHTA, CDR2 FQGNSA. The CDR3 loop is CASSFMGVGTEAFF. In nucleotides, the CDR3 is TGTGCCAGCAGCTTCATGGGGGTAGGGACTGAAGCTTTCTTT.

The chain uses TRBV21-1 and TRBJ1-1; TRBD1, as called in the table, went unchecked against the DNA. TRBV21-1 is designated a pseudogene. CDR3 length: 18 amino acids. The CDR3 region is CASSKATGTTLTGTEAFF. The CDR3 coding sequence is TGTGCCAGCAGCAAAGCGACAGGGACAACTCTGACGGGCACTGAAGCTTTCTTT.

This clonotype was counted ten times or more. The V gene is TRBV29-1, the J gene TRBJ1-1; D unresolved. Between the trimmed V and J ends, which lost 7 bases and 0 bases, there was a span of 9 bases. CDR1 and CDR2 (germline): SQVTM, ANQGSEA. The CDR3 has 12 residues. The CDR3 DNA reads TGCAGCGCACAGATCATGAACACTGAAGCTTTCTTT. It specifies CSAQIMNTEAFF.

The chain carries TRBV29-1 and TRBJ1-1, with 10 bases aligning to TRBD1. The junction had 13 bases not matched to a gene; V was cut back by 1 base and J by 11 bases. Germline-derived CDR1 and CDR2 are SQVTM and ANQGSEA. The CDR3 is made up of 15 amino acids. The CDR3 region is CSVEVSPTGGRDAFF. The CDR3 region has the DNA TGCAGCGTTGAAGTTTCCCCGACAGGGGGCAGAGACGCTTTCTTT.

This chain links TRBV20-1 with TRBJ1-5, with 9 bases that match TRBD1. Trimming cost V 4 bases and J 6 bases; bases outside gene matches: 1. The CDR3 runs 12 residues. CDR1 is DFQATT, CDR2 SNEGSKA, per germline (reference sequence). The DNA of the CDR3 is TGCAGTGCTAAGGACAGGGGTCAGCCCCAGCATTTT. Encoded protein: CSAKDRGQPQHF.

The rearrangement links TRBV7-8 to TRBJ2-2; 11 bases are a match to TRBD2. The ends lost 7 bases at V and 0 bases at J; junction bases unmatched: 10. Per germline, CDR1 SGHVS and CDR2 FQNEAQ. CDR3 size: 18 residues. As DNA, the CDR3 is TGTGCCAGCAAACTTAGCACTAGCGGGAGAACGAACACCGGGGAGCTGTTTTTT. This codes for CASKLSTSGRTNTGELFF. Drawing the rest from reference TRBV7-8 and TRBJ2-2, the complete variable domain is GAGVSQSPRYKVAKRGQDVALRCDPISGHVSLFWYQQALGQGPEFLTYFQNEAQLDKSGLPSDRFFAERPEGSVSTLKIQRTQQEDSAVYLCASKLSTSGRTNTGELFFGEGSRLTVL.

This clonotype was recorded many times. The chain uses TRBV7-2 and TRBJ2-7, with TRBD2 identical over 9 bases. The germline V gene encodes CDR1 SGHTA and CDR2 FQGNSA. CDR3 length: 17 residues. V trimming: 1 base; J trimming: 5 bases; junction bases outside the gene matches: 12. DNA of the CDR3: TGTGCCAGCAGCTTAGTAACCGTCGGCGGGAGGGGCCACGAGCAGTACTTC. This translates into CASSLVTVGGRGHEQYF.

In this sample, this clonotype turned up many times. This chain uses TRBV10-2 with TRBJ2-1; TRBD2 aligns across 8 bases. This CDR3 is built from 15 residues. Germline V gene data show CDR1 as WSHSY and CDR2 as SAAADI. Trimming took 6 bases from V and 6 from J; bases not matched to a gene: 10. The CDR3 protein is CASRTSGGRSNEQFF. As DNA, the CDR3 is TGCGCCAGCAGAACTTCTGGCGGGAGGTCCAATGAGCAGTTCTTC.

This clonotype occurred many times. The chain recombines TRBV9 with TRBJ1-2; tentatively, D is TRBD1 (5 bases). This CDR3 is built from 13 residues. From germline, CDR1 is SGDLS and CDR2 YYNGEE. V gave up 4 bases and J gave up 8 bases, with 15 bases separating them. The CDR3 DNA sequence: TGTGCCAGCAGCAACCGGGACTCTGAAGGCTACACCTTC. This codes for CASSNRDSEGYTF.

Many counts were recorded for this clonotype. This chain connects TRBV5-1 to TRBJ2-3, with a possible D match to TRBD2 (5 bases). Germline lookup yields CDR1 SGHRS and CDR2 YFSETQ. Trimming removed 0 bases at V and 3 bases at J, with 11 bases between. The CDR3 is 15 residues long. The CDR3 DNA follows: TGCGCCAGCAGCTTGGACGGGAAATTAACAGATACGCAGTATTTT. Encoded protein: CASSLDGKLTDTQYF.

This clonotype has a handful of counts. The gene calls are TRBV29-1 and TRBJ2-1, with D perhaps TRBD1 or TRBD2 (5 bases each). The CDR3 has 14 residues. The germline gives CDR1 SQVTM, CDR2 ANQGSEA. The V and J ends lost 7 bases and 12 bases respectively, with 25 bases between them. The CDR3 sequence is CSATAVGVVVGQFF. The CDR3 coding sequence is TGCAGCGCGACTGCGGTGGGGGTAGTCGTCGGGCAGTTCTTC.

This clonotype appeared many times. This chain joins TRBV29-1 and TRBJ2-3; no clear D gene. Germline CDR1 and CDR2: SQVTM and ANQGSEA. V was cut by 7 bases and J by 2 bases, with 7 bases left in between. The CDR3 has 11 amino acids. The CDR3 DNA follows: TGCAGCGCTCAGACCACAGATACGCAGTATTTT. It encodes CSAQTTDTQYF.

V and J are TRBV11-3 and TRBJ2-1; D not certain. The CDR3 has 14 residues. From germline, CDR1 is SGHNT and CDR2 YENEEA. Trimming removed 0 bases at V and 1 base at J, with 4 bases between. CDR3 amino acids: CASSLDSSYNEQFF. CDR3 bases: TGTGCCAGCAGCTTAGACAGTTCCTACAATGAGCAGTTCTTC.

The chain recombines TRBV30 with TRBJ1-1, with D perhaps TRBD1 (5 bases). V lost 3 bases and J 4 bases, leaving 18 bases between the germline ends. Germline lookup yields CDR1 GTSNPN and CDR2 SVGIG (reference sequence). The CDR3 consists of 15 residues. The CDR3 reads CAWRVGTRIVTEAFF. The CDR3, as DNA: TGTGCCTGGAGGGTAGGGACCAGGATCGTCACTGAAGCTTTCTTT.

The V and J genes are TRBV7-6 and TRBJ2-7; D remains unclear. The CDR3 extends over 13 amino acids. The germline V and J ends were trimmed by 6 bases and 1 base, with 10 bases remaining between them. Per germline, CDR1 SGHVS and CDR2 FNYEAQ. The CDR3 DNA follows: TGTGCCAGCAGTGCAGCTCCTTCCTACGAGCAGTACTTC. Its translation: CASSAAPSYEQYF.

This clonotype was observed at least ten times. V usage is TRBV7-8 and J usage is TRBJ2-1; no clear D gene. The germline V and J ends were trimmed by 1 base and 7 bases, with 14 bases remaining between them. Germline V gives CDR1 SGHVS, CDR2 FQNEAQ. The CDR3 is 15 residues long. CDR3 DNA: TGTGCCAGCAGCTTAGGGTCGGTTTTCGGGAATGAGCAGTTCTTC. Amino acid sequence: CASSLGSVFGNEQFF.

Ten or more counts support this clonotype. The chain uses TRBV12-5 and TRBJ2-3; perhaps D is TRBD1 or TRBD2 (5 bases each). This CDR3 is built from 13 residues. V gave up 7 bases and J gave up 4 bases, with 12 bases separating them. Germline CDR1 and CDR2: LGHNT and FRNRAP. CDR3 loop: CASAWGIADTQYF. In DNA form, the CDR3 reads TGTGCTAGTGCCTGGGGGATCGCAGATACGCAGTATTTT.